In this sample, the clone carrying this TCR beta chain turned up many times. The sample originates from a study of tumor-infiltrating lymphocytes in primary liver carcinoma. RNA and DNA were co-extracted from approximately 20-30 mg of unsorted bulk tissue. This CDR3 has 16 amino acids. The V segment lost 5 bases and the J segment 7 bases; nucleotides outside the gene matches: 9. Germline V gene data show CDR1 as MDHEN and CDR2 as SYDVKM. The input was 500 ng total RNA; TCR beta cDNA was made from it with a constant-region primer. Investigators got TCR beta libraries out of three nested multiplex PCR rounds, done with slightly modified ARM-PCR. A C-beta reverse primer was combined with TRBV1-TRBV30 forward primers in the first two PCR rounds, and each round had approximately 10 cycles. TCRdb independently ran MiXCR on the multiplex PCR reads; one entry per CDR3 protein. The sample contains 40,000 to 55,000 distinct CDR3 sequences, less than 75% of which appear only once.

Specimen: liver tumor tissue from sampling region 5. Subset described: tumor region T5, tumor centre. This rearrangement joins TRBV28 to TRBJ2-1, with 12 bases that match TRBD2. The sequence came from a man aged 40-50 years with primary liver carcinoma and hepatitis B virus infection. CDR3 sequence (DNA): TGTGCCAGCAGTAGTCCGACTAGCGGGAGTAGTAATGAGCAGTTCTTC. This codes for CASSSPTSGSSNEQFF.